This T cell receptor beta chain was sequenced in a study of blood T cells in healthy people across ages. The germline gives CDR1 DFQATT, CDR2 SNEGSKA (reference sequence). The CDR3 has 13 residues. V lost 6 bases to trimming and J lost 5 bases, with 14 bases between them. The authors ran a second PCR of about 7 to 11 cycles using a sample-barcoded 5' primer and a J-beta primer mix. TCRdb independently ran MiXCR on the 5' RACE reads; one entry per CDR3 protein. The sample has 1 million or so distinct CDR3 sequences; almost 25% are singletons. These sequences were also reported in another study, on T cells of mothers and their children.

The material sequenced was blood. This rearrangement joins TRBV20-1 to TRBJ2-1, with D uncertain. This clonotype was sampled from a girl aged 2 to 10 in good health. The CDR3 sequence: CSAIKGLNNEQFF. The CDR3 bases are TGCAGTGCCATAAAGGGTCTCAACAATGAGCAGTTCTTC.